The 13 T cell receptor beta chains listed next were all sequenced from one sample in a study of T cell repertoires in cytomegalovirus infection. Antigens of these TCRs are unknown. TCRdb reprocessed the reads via MiXCR and lists one record per CDR3 protein. The table includes 250,000 to 400,000 distinct CDR3 sequences, approximately 25% detected once. Sequencing used cultured PBMCs, obtained from culture after CMV antigen stimulation. The receptors here all came from a human donor in good health (CMV status not recorded). Some clones in this sample may be carry-over from other donors' samples.

At least ten counts were recorded for this clonotype. The rearrangement joins TRBV20-1 to TRBJ2-3; a weak D match, TRBD2 (7 bases). Germline V CDR1 and CDR2: DFQATT, SNEGSKA (reference sequence). Trimming left V 4 bases short and J 0 bases short, with 11 bases between. The CDR3 is 14 amino acids. The CDR3 reads CSATRGPSTDTQYF. In nucleotides, the CDR3 is TGCAGTGCTACGCGGGGGCCCAGCACAGATACGCAGTATTTT.

This clonotype showed up just a few times. The gene calls are TRBV25-1 and TRBJ2-3; D call uncertain. Germline CDR1 reads MGHDK; CDR2 reads SYGVNS. CDR3 size: 11 residues. V was shortened by 7 bases and J by 6 bases, with 8 bases between the two germline ends. CDR3 bases: TGTGCCAGCAAATGGGTGGATACGCAGTATTTT. Encoded protein: CASKWVDTQYF.

The rearrangement uses TRBV5-5 and TRBJ1-2; 8 nucleotides match TRBD1. The CDR3 is 17 amino acids. The germline V gene encodes CDR1 SGHKS and CDR2 YYEKEE (reference sequence). V shed 5 bases and J 0 bases; nucleotides not matched to a gene: 12. In nucleotides, the CDR3 is TGTGCCAGCAGTTCCAGGGGGCTCCGAAAAGCTAACTATGGCTACACCTTC. Translating gives CASSSRGLRKANYGYTF.

In its sample, this clonotype was seen a few times. This chain joins TRBV6-1 and TRBJ1-6; unclear D gene. The germline V gene encodes CDR1 MNHNS and CDR2 SASEGT. V shed 5 bases and J shed 9 bases, with 20 bases lying between them. CDR3 size: 16 residues. CDR3 sequence reads: CASSSLEGLRGSPLHF. The CDR3 DNA follows: TGTGCCAGCAGTTCCTTAGAGGGTCTTCGCGGTTCACCCCTCCACTTT.

V and J are TRBV5-4 and TRBJ2-5; D is uncertain. The V end was cut by 3 bases, the J end by 5 bases, with 23 bases between. This CDR3 is 17 amino acids long. Germline V CDR1 and CDR2: SGHNT, YYREEE (reference sequence). Here the CDR3 reads CASSSPTSYERKETQYF. DNA of the CDR3: TGTGCCAGCAGCTCGCCCACAAGTTATGAGAGGAAGGAGACCCAGTACTTC.

This clonotype came up a few times. The CDR3 sequence is CASSLGLAGVKGMSYNEQFF. The CDR3 coding sequence is TGTGCCAGCAGCTTAGGCCTAGCGGGAGTCAAAGGGATGTCCTACAATGAGCAGTTCTTC. The genes are TRBV7-9 and TRBJ2-1; TRBD2 matches at 10 bases. CDR1 and CDR2 from the germline V gene are SEHNR and FQNEAQ (reference sequence). This CDR3 is built from 20 residues. V was clipped by 1 base and J by 1 base; unmatched bases: 13. The complete variable domain, with remaining parts taken from reference TRBV7-9 and TRBJ2-1, reads DTGVSQNPRHKITKRGQNVTFRCDPISEHNRLYWYRQTLGQGPEFLTYFQNEAQLEKSRLLSDRFSAERPKGSFSTLEIQRTEQGDSAMYLCASSLGLAGVKGMSYNEQFFGPGTRLTVL.

The chain uses TRBV2 and TRBJ2-5; a possible D gene is TRBD1 (6 bases). V was pared by 6 bases and J by 5 bases, with 13 bases between. The CDR3 runs to 13 residues. Germline lookup yields CDR1 SNHLY and CDR2 FYNNEI. CDR3 loop: CASRSDSHETQYF. The CDR3 nucleotides are TGTGCCAGCAGATCGGACAGTCACGAGACCCAGTACTTC.

CDR3 nucleotide sequence: TGTGCCAGCAGTTCCCATCAGGGGACCGAAAACATTCAGTACTTC. It yields the protein CASSSHQGTENIQYF. The V and J genes are TRBV28 and TRBJ2-4; maybe TRBD1 (6 bases). Germline lookup yields CDR1 MDHEN and CDR2 SYDVKM. V was cut by 4 bases and J by 5 bases, with 15 bases left in between. This CDR3 is built from 15 residues.

This clonotype came up a few times. The chain employs TRBV15 and TRBJ1-1; no clear D. V gave up 0 bases and J gave up 3 bases, with 8 bases separating them. Per germline, CDR1 LNHNV and CDR2 YYDKDF (reference sequence). The CDR3 totals 14 residues. The CDR3 region has the DNA TGTGCCACCAGCAGAGATACCAGCGACACTGAAGCTTTCTTT. Translated, it gives CATSRDTSDTEAFF.

This clonotype has more than one count but fewer than ten. The CDR3 reads CSAADSDYGYTF. The DNA for the CDR3 is TGCAGTGCCGCTGACAGCGACTATGGCTACACCTTC. The chain combines TRBV20-1 with TRBJ1-2, with D possibly matching TRBD1 (5 bases). Between the trimmed V and J ends, which lost 6 bases and 3 bases, there was a span of 11 bases. Germline V CDR1 and CDR2: DFQATT, SNEGSKA (reference sequence). The CDR3 extends over 12 amino acids.

A few counts support this clonotype. The CDR3 loop reads CASSVDRVASPLHF. The CDR3 nucleotides are TGTGCCAGCAGCGTAGACAGGGTCGCTTCACCCCTCCACTTT. The genes are TRBV9 and TRBJ1-6, with D maybe TRBD1 (6 bases). The CDR3 sequence is 14 residues long. Per germline, CDR1 SGDLS and CDR2 YYNGEE. With 0 bases removed from V and 9 bases from J, the gap between germline ends came to 10 bases.

This clonotype was picked up a small number of times. This sequence joins TRBV7-8 and TRBJ1-6, with a possible D match to TRBD1 (6 bases). Trimming stripped 2 bases from V and 6 bases from J, with 11 bases between. Germline CDR1 is SGHVS and CDR2 is FQNEAQ. This CDR3 is built from 15 residues. CDR3 sequence reads: CASSLRQDANSPLHF. The CDR3 region has the DNA TGTGCCAGCAGCTTAAGACAGGACGCTAATTCACCCCTCCACTTT.

The chain couples TRBV19 to TRBJ2-3; 8 nucleotides agree with TRBD2. Germline CDR1 reads LNHDA; CDR2 reads SQIVND (reference sequence). This CDR3 spans 15 amino acids. V shed 4 bases and J 2 bases; nucleotides not matched to a gene: 5. The CDR3 region is CASSNPAGATDTQYF. CDR3 bases: TGTGCCAGTAGTAATCCAGCGGGAGCCACAGATACGCAGTATTTT.